This T cell receptor (beta chain) was observed in a study of T cell responses to AZD1222 COVID-19 vaccine. Study-level results: Seropositivity was recorded at baseline in only 6 or 7 AZD1222 recipients.

Assay used: immunoSEQ multiplex PCR; TCRdb lists only in-frame clones, some missing. This table holds about 130,000 clones, roughly 90% found once. For this clone: Its matching antigen is unknown.

With V trimmed by 5 bases and J by 6 bases, 6 bases remained unmatched. CDR1 and CDR2 (germline): SGHTA, FQGNSA. This CDR3 spans 13 amino acids. Pooled in the analysis were second doses at about 4 or about 12 weeks. Source: peripheral blood, taken 28 days after the second AZD1222 dose. This sequence originates from an adult who received the AZD1222 COVID-19 vaccine. The chain employs TRBV7-2 and TRBJ2-7, with 8 bases that match TRBD2. CDR3 sequence: CASSPGLAGEQYF. The CDR3, as DNA: TGTGCCAGCAGCCCAGGACTAGCCGGCGAGCAGTACTTC.